A selection of T cell receptor beta chains follows, all from one sample in a study of blood T cell repertoires in COVID-19. Produced via immunoSEQ multiplex PCR; TCRdb's table is partial and in-frame only. The sample carries about 210,000 clones, roughly 87% recorded once. The sequencing input was peripheral blood. Every receptor here comes from a woman between 55 and 75 years old with COVID-19, enrolled during active disease. CDR3s include the opening cysteine and the closing phenylalanine or tryptophan. A D gene is named only where the DNA matches it firmly.

j_gene: TRBJ2-5
v_gene: TRBV7-2
d_gene: -
CDR3aa: CASSELGTHGETQYF

j_gene: TRBJ1-2
v_gene: TRBV28
d_gene: TRBD1
CDR3aa: CASSTGQGARGYTF

j_gene: TRBJ1-5
v_gene: TRBV6-5
d_gene: TRBD1
CDR3aa: CASSTRQGASQPQHF

j_gene: TRBJ2-2
v_gene: TRBV7-7
d_gene: TRBD1
CDR3aa: CASSQTGAGELFF

j_gene: TRBJ2-3
v_gene: TRBV10-3
d_gene: TRBD2
CDR3aa: CAISAKTSGGEYTQYF

j_gene: TRBJ1-6
v_gene: TRBV14
d_gene: TRBD1
CDR3aa: CASSQRGRSVGGDSPLHF

j_gene: TRBJ1-2
v_gene: TRBV6-1
d_gene: -
CDR3aa: CASSEIQGQGYTF

j_gene: TRBJ2-5
v_gene: TRBV6-5
d_gene: TRBD1
CDR3aa: CASSLTGSEETQYF

j_gene: TRBJ1-2
v_gene: TRBV2
d_gene: TRBD1
CDR3aa: CASSLYGAKGGFNYGYTF

j_gene: TRBJ2-3
v_gene: TRBV5-1
d_gene: TRBD2
CDR3aa: CASSLIAGGPTDTQYF

j_gene: TRBJ1-3
v_gene: TRBV5-1
d_gene: -
CDR3aa: CASSPSGGKTGNTIYF

j_gene: TRBJ2-2
v_gene: TRBV24-1
d_gene: TRBD1
CDR3aa: CATGTGRTGELFF

j_gene: TRBJ2-1
v_gene: TRBV10-3
d_gene: TRBD1
CDR3aa: CAISGPQTGGSYNEQFF

j_gene: TRBJ2-2
v_gene: TRBV11-3
d_gene: -
CDR3aa: CASRLRGNTGELFF

j_gene: TRBJ2-3
v_gene: TRBV10-3
d_gene: TRBD2
CDR3aa: CAISETLSGSHSDTQYF

j_gene: TRBJ1-6
v_gene: TRBV3-1/TRBV3-2
d_gene: TRBD1
CDR3aa: CASSPTGTGGDSPLHF

j_gene: TRBJ2-5
v_gene: TRBV7-2
d_gene: TRBD2
CDR3aa: CASSSVGAGQETQYF

j_gene: TRBJ2-3
v_gene: TRBV4-1
d_gene: TRBD2
CDR3aa: CASSQVRLAGTDTQYF

j_gene: TRBJ1-4
v_gene: TRBV27
d_gene: TRBD1
CDR3aa: CASSILTGGGSANEKLFF

j_gene: TRBJ1-1
v_gene: TRBV5-4
d_gene: -
CDR3aa: CASSLRGGGTEAFF

j_gene: TRBJ2-5
v_gene: TRBV28
d_gene: -
CDR3aa: CASSLRFPDSLETQYF

j_gene: TRBJ2-3
v_gene: TRBV7-2
d_gene: -
CDR3aa: CASSLELRAGTDTQYF

j_gene: TRBJ1-5
v_gene: TRBV6-2/TRBV6-3
d_gene: TRBD1
CDR3aa: CASSPRGRGQFNQPQHF

j_gene: TRBJ2-7
v_gene: TRBV15
d_gene: TRBD2
CDR3aa: CATSRDGAGGSYEQYF

j_gene: TRBJ1-4
v_gene: TRBV28
d_gene: TRBD1
CDR3aa: CASSLPGQGLDGEKLFF

j_gene: TRBJ2-2
v_gene: TRBV4-1
d_gene: -
CDR3aa: CASSPTPGHLPGELFF

j_gene: TRBJ2-7
v_gene: TRBV6-5
d_gene: TRBD1
CDR3aa: CASSYLKGAAYEQYF

j_gene: TRBJ1-1
v_gene: TRBV5-1
d_gene: -
CDR3aa: CASRVAGLTNTEAFF

j_gene: TRBJ2-1
v_gene: TRBV15
d_gene: -
CDR3aa: CATSILGYGNEQFF